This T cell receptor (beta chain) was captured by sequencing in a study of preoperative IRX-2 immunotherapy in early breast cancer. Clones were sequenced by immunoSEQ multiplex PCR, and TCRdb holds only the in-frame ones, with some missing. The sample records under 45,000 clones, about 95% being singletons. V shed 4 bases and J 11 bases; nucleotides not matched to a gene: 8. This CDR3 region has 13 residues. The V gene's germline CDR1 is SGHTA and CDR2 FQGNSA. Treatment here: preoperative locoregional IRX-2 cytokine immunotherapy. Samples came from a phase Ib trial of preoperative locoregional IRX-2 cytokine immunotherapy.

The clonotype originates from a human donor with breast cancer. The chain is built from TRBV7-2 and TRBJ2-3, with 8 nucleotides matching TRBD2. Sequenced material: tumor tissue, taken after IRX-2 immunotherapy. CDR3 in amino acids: CASSSSGTRRQYF. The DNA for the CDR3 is TGTGCCAGCAGCTCCTCCGGGACTAGAAGGCAGTATTTT.